The clone carrying this T cell receptor (beta chain) was recorded a few times. A junction boundary mismatches the germline segment, possibly from a read error. The data were taken from a study of blood T cell repertoires in COVID-19. The overall study: The origin of the acute and convalescent COVID-19 samples was the United States, Italy and Spain. Sample material is recorded as cDNA or gDNA derived from T cells, B-cell-depleted T cells, or PBMCs.

Under the authors' procedure: Cell counts per sample came from amplifying reference gene primers. TCRdb's table, derived via immunoSEQ multiplex PCR, lists solely in-frame clones and lacks some. The DNA was the basis for D and trimming; V, J and clone size are from that table. The sample has roughly 160,000 clones, under 95% seen once. Germline loops: CDR1 SSHAT, CDR2 FNYEAQ (reference sequence). This CDR3 has 14 residues. Seattle cases were enrolled at active infection and followed longitudinally. The origin of this receptor is a man between 18 and 29 years old with COVID-19, enrolled during active disease. The chain couples TRBV7-7 to TRBJ2-3; maybe TRBD2 (5 bases). The sample taken for sequencing was peripheral blood. This CDR3 reads CASSQEVGSDTQYF. In nucleotides, the CDR3 is TGTGCTAGCAGCCAGGAGGTTGGGTCAGATACGCAGTATTTT.